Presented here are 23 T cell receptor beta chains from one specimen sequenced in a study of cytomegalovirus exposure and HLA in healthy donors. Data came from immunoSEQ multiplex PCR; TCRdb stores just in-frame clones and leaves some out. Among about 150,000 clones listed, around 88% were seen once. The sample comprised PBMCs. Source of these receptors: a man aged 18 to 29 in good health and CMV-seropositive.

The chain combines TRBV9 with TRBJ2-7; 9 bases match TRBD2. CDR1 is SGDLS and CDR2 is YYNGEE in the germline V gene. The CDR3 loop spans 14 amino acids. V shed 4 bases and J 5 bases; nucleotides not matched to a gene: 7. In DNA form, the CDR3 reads TGTGCCAGCAGCCGGGCGGGGGGGCTTCACGAGCAGTACTTC. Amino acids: CASSRAGGLHEQYF.

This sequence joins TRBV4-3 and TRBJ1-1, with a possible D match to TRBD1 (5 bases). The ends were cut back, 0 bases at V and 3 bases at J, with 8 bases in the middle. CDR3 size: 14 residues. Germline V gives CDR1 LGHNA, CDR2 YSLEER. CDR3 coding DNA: TGCGCCAGCAGCCAAGAGGAGGGGTACACTGAAGCTTTCTTT. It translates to CASSQEEGYTEAFF.

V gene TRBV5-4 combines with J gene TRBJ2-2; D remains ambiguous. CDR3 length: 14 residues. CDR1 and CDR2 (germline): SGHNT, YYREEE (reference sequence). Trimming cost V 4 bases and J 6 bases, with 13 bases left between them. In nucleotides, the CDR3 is TGTGCCAGCAGCCTCCTCTTCCCCCCCGGGGAGCTGTTTTTT. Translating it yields CASSLLFPPGELFF.

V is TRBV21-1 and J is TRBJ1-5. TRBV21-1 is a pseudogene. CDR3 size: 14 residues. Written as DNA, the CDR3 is TGTGCCAGCAGCAAGCGCCCATGGAATCAGCCCCAGCATTTT. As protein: CASSKRPWNQPQHF.

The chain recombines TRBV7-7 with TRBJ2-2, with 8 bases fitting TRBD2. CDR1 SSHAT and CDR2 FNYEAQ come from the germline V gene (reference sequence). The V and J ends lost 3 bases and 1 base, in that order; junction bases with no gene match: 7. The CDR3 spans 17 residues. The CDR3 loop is CASSLGLGYMNTGELFF. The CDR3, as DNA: TGTGCCAGCAGCTTGGGACTAGGGTATATGAACACCGGGGAGCTGTTTTTT. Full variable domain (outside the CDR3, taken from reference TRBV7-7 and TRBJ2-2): GAGVSQSPRYKVTKRGQDVTLRCDPISSHATLYWYQQALGQGPEFLTYFNYEAQPDKSGLPSDRFSAERPEGSISTLTIQRTEQRDSAMYRCASSLGLGYMNTGELFFGEGSRLTVL.

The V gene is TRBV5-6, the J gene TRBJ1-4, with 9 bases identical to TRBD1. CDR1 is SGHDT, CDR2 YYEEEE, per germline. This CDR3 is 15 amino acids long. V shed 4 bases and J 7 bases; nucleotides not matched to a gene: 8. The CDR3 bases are TGTGCCAGCAGCCCGCCGGGACAGGGCGGTGAAAAACTGTTTTTT. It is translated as CASSPPGQGGEKLFF.

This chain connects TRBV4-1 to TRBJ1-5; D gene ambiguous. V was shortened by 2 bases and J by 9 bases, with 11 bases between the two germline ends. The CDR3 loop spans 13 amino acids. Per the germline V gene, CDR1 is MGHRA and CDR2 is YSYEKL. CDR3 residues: CASSQLPPRPQHF. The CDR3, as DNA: TGCGCCAGCAGCCAACTACCCCCCCGGCCCCAGCATTTT.

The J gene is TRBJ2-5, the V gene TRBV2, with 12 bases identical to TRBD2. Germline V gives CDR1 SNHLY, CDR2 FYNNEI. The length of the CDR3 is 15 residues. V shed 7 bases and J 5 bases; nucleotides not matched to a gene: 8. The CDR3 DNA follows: TGTGCCAGCACGTCTAGCGGGGGGGGAGCGGAGACCCAGTACTTC. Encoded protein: CASTSSGGGAETQYF.

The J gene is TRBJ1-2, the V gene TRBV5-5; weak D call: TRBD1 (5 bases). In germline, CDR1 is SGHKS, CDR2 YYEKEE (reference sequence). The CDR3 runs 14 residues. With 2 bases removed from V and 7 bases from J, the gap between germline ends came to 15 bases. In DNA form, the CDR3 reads TGTGCCAGCAGCTTAACGGGGGGGTCCGGTGGCTACACCTTC. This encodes CASSLTGGSGGYTF.

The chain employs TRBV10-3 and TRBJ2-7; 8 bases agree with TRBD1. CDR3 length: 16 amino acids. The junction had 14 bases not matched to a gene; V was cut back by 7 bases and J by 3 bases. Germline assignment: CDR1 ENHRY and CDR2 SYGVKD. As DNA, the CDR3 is TGTGCCATCATGGCGGACAGGGAGACTAATCACTACGAGCAGTACTTC. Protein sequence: CAIMADRETNHYEQYF.

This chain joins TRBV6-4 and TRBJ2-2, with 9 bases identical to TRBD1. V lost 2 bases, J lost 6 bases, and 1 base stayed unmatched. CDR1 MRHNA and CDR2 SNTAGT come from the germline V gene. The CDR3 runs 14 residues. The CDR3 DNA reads TGTGCCAGCAGTGACACAGGGGGCTCCGGGGAGCTGTTTTTT. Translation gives CASSDTGGSGELFF.

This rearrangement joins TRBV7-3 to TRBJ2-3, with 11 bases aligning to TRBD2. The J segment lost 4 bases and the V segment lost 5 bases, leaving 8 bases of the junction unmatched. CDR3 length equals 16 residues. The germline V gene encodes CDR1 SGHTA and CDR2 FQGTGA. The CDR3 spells CASSLSGGAGSDTQYF. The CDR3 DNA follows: TGTGCCAGCAGCCTTAGCGGGGGGGCCGGGTCAGATACGCAGTATTTT.

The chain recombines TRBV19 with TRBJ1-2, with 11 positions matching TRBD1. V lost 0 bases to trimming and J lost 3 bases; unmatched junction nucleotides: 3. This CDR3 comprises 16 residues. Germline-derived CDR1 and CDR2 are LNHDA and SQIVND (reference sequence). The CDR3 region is CASSIDRTGGDYGYTF. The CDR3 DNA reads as TGTGCCAGTAGTATAGATAGGACAGGGGGCGACTATGGCTACACCTTC.

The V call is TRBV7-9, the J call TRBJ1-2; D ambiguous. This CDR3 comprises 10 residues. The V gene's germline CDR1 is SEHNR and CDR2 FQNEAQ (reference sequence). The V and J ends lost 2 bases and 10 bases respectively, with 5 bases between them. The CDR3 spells CASSLSDYTF. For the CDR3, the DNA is TGTGCCAGCAGCTTAAGCGACTACACCTTC.

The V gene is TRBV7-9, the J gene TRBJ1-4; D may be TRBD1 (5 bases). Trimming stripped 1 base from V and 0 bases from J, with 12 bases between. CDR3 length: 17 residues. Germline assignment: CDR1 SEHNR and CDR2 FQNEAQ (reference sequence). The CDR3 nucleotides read TGTGCCAGCAGCTTAGATCCAGGGTTGACAACTAATGAAAAACTGTTTTTT. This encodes CASSLDPGLTTNEKLFF.

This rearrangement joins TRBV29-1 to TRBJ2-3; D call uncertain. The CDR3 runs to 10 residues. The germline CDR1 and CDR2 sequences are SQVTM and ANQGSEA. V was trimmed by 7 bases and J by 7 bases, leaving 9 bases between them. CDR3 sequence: CSATANTQYF. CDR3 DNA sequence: TGCAGCGCTACCGCGAATACGCAGTATTTT.

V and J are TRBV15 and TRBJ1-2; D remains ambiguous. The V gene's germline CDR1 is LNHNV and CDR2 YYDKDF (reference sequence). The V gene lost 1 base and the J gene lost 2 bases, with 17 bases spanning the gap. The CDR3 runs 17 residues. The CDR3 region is CATSRVLRSDKNYGYTF. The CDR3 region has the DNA TGTGCCACCAGCAGAGTCCTTCGATCTGACAAGAACTATGGCTACACCTTC.

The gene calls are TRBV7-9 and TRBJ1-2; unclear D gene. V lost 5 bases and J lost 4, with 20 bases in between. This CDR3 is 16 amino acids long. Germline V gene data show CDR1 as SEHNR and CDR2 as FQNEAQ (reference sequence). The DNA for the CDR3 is TGTGCCAGCAGCCCTAGTCTGGGTGGTCGTAGCTATGGCTACACCTTC. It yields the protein CASSPSLGGRSYGYTF.

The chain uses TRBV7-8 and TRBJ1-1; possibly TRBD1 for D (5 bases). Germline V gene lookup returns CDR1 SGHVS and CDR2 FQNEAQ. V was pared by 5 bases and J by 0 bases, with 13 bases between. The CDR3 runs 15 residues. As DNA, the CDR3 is TGTGCCAGCAGCACCCAGACAGTAATGAACACTGAAGCTTTCTTT. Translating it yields CASSTQTVMNTEAFF.

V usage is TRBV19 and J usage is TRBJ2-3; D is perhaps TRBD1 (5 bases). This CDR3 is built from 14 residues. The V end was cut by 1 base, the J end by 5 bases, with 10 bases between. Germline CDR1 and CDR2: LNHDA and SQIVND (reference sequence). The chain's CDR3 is CASSIGGREDTQYF. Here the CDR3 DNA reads TGTGCCAGTAGTATAGGGGGCAGGGAAGATACGCAGTATTTT.

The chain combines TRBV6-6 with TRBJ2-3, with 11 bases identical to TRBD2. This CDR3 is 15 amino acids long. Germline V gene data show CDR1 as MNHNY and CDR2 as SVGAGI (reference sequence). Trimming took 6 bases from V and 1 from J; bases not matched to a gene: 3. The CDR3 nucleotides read TGTGCCAGCAGAGGTAGCGGGGGGGGCACAGATACGCAGTATTTT. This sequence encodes CASRGSGGGTDTQYF.

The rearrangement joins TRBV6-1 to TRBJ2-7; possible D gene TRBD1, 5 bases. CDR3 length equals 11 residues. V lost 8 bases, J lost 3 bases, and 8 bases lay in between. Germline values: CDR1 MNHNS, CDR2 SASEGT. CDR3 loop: CASWGGYEQYF. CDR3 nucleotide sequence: TGTGCCAGCTGGGGCGGCTACGAGCAGTACTTC.

CDR3 in DNA: TGTGCTAGTGGAGATACGACTAGCGGGATCGACTACAATGAGCAGTTCTTC. Its translation: CASGDTTSGIDYNEQFF. The genes are TRBV12-5 and TRBJ2-1; TRBD2 matches 11 bases. This CDR3 comprises 17 residues. Looked up from germline, CDR1 is LGHNT and CDR2 is FRNRAP. The J segment lost 3 bases and the V segment lost 6 bases, leaving 10 bases of the junction unmatched.